One T cell receptor beta chain is described in this entry. What it binds is unknown. This sample was taken from a study of early T cells in non-severe SARS-CoV-2 infection. Study information: Whole-blood bulk RNA, unsorted, was sequenced, and chains were unpaired.

The CDR3 loop spans 14 amino acids. Losses at the gene ends were 6 bases for V and 5 bases for J; bases not matched to a gene: 9. Germline V gene lookup returns CDR1 MNHEY and CDR2 SVGEGT. Attached unique molecular identifiers marked individual cDNA molecules. TCRdb ran MiXCR on the 5' RACE reads and lists one entry per CDR3 protein. The sample has approximately 65,000 distinct CDR3 sequences; roughly 11% are singletons. General study findings and limits: Private and CD4 specificities were missed by VDJdb matching, which favored anti-spike CD8 responses.

V gene TRBV6-2 or TRBV6-3 combines with J gene TRBJ2-7; 8 bases agree with TRBD2. The source material was whole blood. This TCR was sampled from an adult who was a healthcare worker with PCR-confirmed SARS-CoV-2 infection or an uninfected control (not recorded which). The CDR3 DNA reads as TGTGCCAGCAGGCTGGGACTAGGCTACGACGAGCAGTACTTC. Encoded protein: CASRLGLGYDEQYF.